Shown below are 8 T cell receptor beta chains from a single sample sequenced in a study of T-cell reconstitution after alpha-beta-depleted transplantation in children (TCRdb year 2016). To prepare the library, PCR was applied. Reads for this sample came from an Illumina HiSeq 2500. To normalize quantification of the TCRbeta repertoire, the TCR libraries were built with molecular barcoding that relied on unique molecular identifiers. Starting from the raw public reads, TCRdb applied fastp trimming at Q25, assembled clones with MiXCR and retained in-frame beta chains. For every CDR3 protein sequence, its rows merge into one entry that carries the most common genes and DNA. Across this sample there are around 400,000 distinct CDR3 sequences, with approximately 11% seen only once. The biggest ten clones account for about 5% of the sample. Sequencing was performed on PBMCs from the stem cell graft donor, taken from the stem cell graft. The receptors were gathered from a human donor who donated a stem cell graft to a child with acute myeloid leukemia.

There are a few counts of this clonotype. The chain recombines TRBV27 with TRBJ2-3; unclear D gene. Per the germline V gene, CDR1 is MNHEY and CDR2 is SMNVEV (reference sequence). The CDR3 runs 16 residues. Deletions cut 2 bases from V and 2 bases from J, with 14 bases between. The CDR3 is CASSLIRQPDTDTQYF. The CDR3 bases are TGTGCCAGCAGTTTAATCAGGCAGCCTGACACAGATACGCAGTATTTT.

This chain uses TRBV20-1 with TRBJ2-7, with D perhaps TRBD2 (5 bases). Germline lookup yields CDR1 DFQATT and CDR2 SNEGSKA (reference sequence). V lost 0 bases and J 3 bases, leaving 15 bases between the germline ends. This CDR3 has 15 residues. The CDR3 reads CSARDIREGNYEQYF. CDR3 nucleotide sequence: TGCAGTGCTAGAGACATCCGGGAAGGGAACTACGAGCAGTACTTC.

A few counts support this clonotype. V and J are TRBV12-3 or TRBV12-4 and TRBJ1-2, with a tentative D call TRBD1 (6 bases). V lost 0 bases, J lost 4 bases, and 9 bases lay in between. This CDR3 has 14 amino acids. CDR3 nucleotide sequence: TGTGCCAGCAGTTTAGCCCGGACAGTCTATGGCTACACCTTC. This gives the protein CASSLARTVYGYTF.

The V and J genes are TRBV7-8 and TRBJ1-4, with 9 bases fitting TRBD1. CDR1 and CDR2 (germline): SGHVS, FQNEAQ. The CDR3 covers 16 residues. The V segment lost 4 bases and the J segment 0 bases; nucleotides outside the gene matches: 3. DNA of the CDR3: TGTGCCAGCAGCTCGACAGGGGGATCAACTAATGAAAAACTGTTTTTT. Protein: CASSSTGGSTNEKLFF. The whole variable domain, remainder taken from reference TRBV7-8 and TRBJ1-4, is GAGVSQSPRYKVAKRGQDVALRCDPISGHVSLFWYQQALGQGPEFLTYFQNEAQLDKSGLPSDRFFAERPEGSVSTLKIQRTQQEDSAVYLCASSSTGGSTNEKLFFGSGTQLSVL.

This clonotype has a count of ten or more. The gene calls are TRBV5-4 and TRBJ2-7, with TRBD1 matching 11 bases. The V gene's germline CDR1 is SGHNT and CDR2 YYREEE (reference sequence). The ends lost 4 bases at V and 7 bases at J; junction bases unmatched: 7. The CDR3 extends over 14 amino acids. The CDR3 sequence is CASSPWTGGREQYF. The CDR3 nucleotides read TGTGCCAGCAGCCCCTGGACAGGGGGCCGGGAGCAGTACTTC.

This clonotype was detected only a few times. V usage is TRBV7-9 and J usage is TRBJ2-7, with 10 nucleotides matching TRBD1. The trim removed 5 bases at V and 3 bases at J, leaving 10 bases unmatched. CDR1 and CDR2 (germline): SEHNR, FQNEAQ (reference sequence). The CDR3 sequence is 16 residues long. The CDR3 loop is CASSGAGQGPVYEQYF. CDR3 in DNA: TGTGCCAGCAGCGGGGCGGGACAGGGGCCTGTCTACGAGCAGTACTTC. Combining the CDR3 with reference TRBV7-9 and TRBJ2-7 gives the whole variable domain DTGVSQNPRHKITKRGQNVTFRCDPISEHNRLYWYRQTLGQGPEFLTYFQNEAQLEKSRLLSDRFSAERPKGSFSTLEIQRTEQGDSAMYLCASSGAGQGPVYEQYFGPGTRLTVT.

The CDR3 DNA reads as TGTGCCAGCAGCTCCTTTTACGGGGCCTACAATGAGCAGTTCTTC. Translating gives CASSSFYGAYNEQFF. The V gene is TRBV5-5, the J gene TRBJ2-1; maybe TRBD2 (5 bases). The CDR3 spans 15 residues. Germline V gives CDR1 SGHKS, CDR2 YYEKEE (reference sequence). Deletions cut 3 bases from V and 2 bases from J, with 12 bases between.

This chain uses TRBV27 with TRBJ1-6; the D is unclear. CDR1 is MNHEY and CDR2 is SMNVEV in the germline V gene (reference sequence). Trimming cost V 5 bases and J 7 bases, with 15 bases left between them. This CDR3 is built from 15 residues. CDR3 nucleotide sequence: TGTGCCAGCAGTATGACTCGGGCTGTAAATTCACCCCTCCACTTT. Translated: CASSMTRAVNSPLHF.